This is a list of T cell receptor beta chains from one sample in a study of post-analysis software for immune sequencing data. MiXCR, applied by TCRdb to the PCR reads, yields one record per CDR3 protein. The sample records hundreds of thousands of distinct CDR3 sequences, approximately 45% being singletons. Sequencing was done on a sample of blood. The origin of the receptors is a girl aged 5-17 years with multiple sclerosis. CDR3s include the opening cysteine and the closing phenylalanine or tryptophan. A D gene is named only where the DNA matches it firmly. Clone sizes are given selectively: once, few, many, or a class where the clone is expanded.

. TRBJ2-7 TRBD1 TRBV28 TGTGCCAGCAGTAAACCCACGGGGACAGCCTACGAGCAGTACTTC CASSKPTGTAYEQYF
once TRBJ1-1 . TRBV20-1 TGCAGTGCTAGAGACAGGATTGCTGAAGCTTTCTTT CSARDRIAEAFF
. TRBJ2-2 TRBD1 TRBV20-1 TGCAGTGCAAGGAACAGGGGGCGTATTACCGGGGAGCTGTTTTTT CSARNRGRITGELFF
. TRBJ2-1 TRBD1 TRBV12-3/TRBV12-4 TGTGCCAGCAGTCTCCATGGACAGGTGAAGGAGCAGTTCTTC CASSLHGQVKEQFF
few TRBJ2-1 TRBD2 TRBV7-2 TGTGCCAGCAGTCGACTAGCGGGAGGGACTAACGCACCCAATGAGCAGTTCTTC CASSRLAGGTNAPNEQFF
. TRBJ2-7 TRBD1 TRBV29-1 TGCAGCGTTACGAACAGGGGCCAATATGGGTACGAGCAGTACTTC CSVTNRGQYGYEQYF
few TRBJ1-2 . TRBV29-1 TGCAGCGTTGATATATTAGGCAACTATGGCTACACCTTC CSVDILGNYGYTF
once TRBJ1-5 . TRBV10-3 TGTGCCATCAGCCAAGAAAGAGGGAGCAATCAGCCCCAGCATTTT CAISQERGSNQPQHF
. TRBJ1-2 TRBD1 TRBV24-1 TGTGCCACCAGTGACCACGGGACAGGGGGCGCAATCAACTATGGCTACACCTTC CATSDHGTGGAINYGYTF
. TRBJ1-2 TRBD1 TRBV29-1 TGCAGCGTTGCCGACAGGGCTGGCTACACCTTC CSVADRAGYTF
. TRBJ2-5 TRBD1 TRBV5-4 TGTGCCAGCAGCGTACCCCGAGGGGGCGGAAGAGAGACCCAGTACTTC CASSVPRGGGRETQYF
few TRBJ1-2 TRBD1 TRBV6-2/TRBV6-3 TGTGCCAGCAGCGAGGGACAGGGTCTGGATGGCTACACCTTC CASSEGQGLDGYTF
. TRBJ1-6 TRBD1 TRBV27 TGTGCCAGCAGATCCAGGGGGTTCTGGGTACCCCTCCACTTT CASRSRGFWVPLHF
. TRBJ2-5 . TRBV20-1 TGCAGTGCTAGTAGGGCAGGGGTCGTCCAAGAGACCCAGTACTTC CSASRAGVVQETQYF
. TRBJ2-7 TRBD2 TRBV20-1 TGCAGTGCTAGAGATGGACAGGTACTAGCGGGAGGACCCTACGAGCAGTACTTC CSARDGQVLAGGPYEQYF
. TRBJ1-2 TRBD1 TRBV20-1 TGCAGTGCTAGACTACCTCAGGGGGTGGGGGGCTACACCTTC CSARLPQGVGGYTF
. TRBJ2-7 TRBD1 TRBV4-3 TGCGCCAGCAGCCTAGCCTTGGACAGGGCCTACGAGCAGTACTTC CASSLALDRAYEQYF
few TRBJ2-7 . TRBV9 TGTGCCAGCAGCGTTATGGACAGCTACGAGCAGTACTTC CASSVMDSYEQYF
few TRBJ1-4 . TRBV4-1 TGCGCCAGCAGCCAAGCTACGGGGGGAACTAATGAAAAACTGTTTTTT CASSQATGGTNEKLFF
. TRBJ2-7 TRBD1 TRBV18 TGTGCCAGCTCACCACCCGGGACACAGGGGATCTCCTACGAGCAGTACTTC CASSPPGTQGISYEQYF
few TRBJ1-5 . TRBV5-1 TGCGCCAGCAGCGACGGGACTCATGAAAGTCAGCCCCAGCATTTT CASSDGTHESQPQHF
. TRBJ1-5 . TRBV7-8 TGTGCCAGCAGCACAAAGGGGGGCTTGGGCAATCAGCCCCAGCATTTT CASSTKGGLGNQPQHF
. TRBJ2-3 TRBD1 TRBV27 TGTGCCAGCAGTTCCGGGACAGAGCCTACAGATACGCAGTATTTT CASSSGTEPTDTQYF
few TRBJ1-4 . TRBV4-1 TGCGCCAGCAGCCCACAGGGTTCGGGTAATGAAAAACTGTTTTTT CASSPQGSGNEKLFF
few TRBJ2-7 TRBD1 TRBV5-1 TGCGCCAGCAGCTTAATGATGGACAGGGTAGGATACGAGCAGTACTTC CASSLMMDRVGYEQYF
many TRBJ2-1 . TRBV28 TGTGCCAGCAGTATAATCTCGGGAGCCTACAATGAGCAGTTCTTC CASSIISGAYNEQFF
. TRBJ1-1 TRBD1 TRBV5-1 TGCGCCAGCAGCTTGGGCCTACAGGGGGCAAGGGGCACTGAAGCTTTCTTT CASSLGLQGARGTEAFF
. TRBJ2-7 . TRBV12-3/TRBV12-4 TGTGCCAACAGTTCCGGGGTGGGCCCCTACGAGCAGTACTTC CANSSGVGPYEQYF
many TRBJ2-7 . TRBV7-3 TGTGCCAGCAGCCTCGGGAGTGGGGGATACTACGAGCAGTACTTC CASSLGSGGYYEQYF
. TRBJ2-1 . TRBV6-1 TGTACCAGCAGTGGAGCGGATGGGACTGGGAATGAGCAGTTCTTC CTSSGADGTGNEQFF
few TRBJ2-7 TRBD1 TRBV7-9 TGTGCCAGCAGCCCCGGGACAGGGGTGAGCGAGCAGTACTTC CASSPGTGVSEQYF
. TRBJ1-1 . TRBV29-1 TGCAGCGTTGCCCCTAAGTTGGTGAACACTGAAGCTTTCTTT CSVAPKLVNTEAFF
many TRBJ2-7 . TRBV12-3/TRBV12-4 TGTGCCAGCAGCGCCGCCTACGAGCAGTACTTC CASSAAYEQYF
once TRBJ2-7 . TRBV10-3 TGTGTCATCAGTGAGTCGGGAGCTCGGGTCGAGCAGTACTTC CVISESGARVEQYF
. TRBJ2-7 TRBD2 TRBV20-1 TGCAGTGCTTCCTTAGCGGGAGGTACCTACGAGCAGTACTTC CSASLAGGTYEQYF
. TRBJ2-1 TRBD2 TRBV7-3 TGTGCCAGCAGCTTACTCCCTAGCGGGGAAGGATACGAGCAGTTCTTC CASSLLPSGEGYEQFF
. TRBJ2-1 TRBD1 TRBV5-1 TGCGCCAGCAGCTTGCGGGACAGGAGCATCTACAATGAGCAGTTCTTC CASSLRDRSIYNEQFF
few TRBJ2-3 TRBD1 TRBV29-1 TGCAGCGTTGAGGAGGACGGGACAGGGGCAGATACGCAGTATTTT CSVEEDGTGADTQYF
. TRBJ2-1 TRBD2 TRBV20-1 TGCAGTGCTAGAGAAGGATGGACGGGAGGCCTCCAATACAATGAGCAGTTCTTC CSAREGWTGGLQYNEQFF
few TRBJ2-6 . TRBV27 TGTGCCAGCAGTGCGAGCTCTGGGGCCAACGTCCTGACTTTC CASSASSGANVLTF
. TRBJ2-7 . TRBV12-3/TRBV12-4 TGTGCCAGCACCCTGGGGGACGGAGCCACCTACGAGCAGTACTTC CASTLGDGATYEQYF
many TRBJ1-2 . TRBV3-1 TGTGCCAGCAGCCAAGCCGGGACTTCTGGCTACACCTTC CASSQAGTSGYTF
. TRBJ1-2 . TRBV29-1 TGCAGCGTGCTAGGGGGGCTCTATGGCTACACCTTC CSVLGGLYGYTF
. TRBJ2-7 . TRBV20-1 TGCAGTGCTATTATTCGGGAGAAAGGCTACGAGCAGTACTTC CSAIIREKGYEQYF
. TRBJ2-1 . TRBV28 TGTGCCAGCAGCCCACGTGTCTTCAGCAATGAGCAGTTCTTC CASSPRVFSNEQFF
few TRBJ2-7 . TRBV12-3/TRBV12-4 TGTGCCAGCAGTTTCAGTGCCGAGAACGAGCAGTACTTC CASSFSAENEQYF
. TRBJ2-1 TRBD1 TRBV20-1 TGCAGTGCTGGAGTCACGGACAGGTTTTGGAATGAGCAGTTCTTC CSAGVTDRFWNEQFF
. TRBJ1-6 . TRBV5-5 TGTGCCAGCAGCTTCGGGGGGGGCGCGGGTTCACCCCTCCACTTT CASSFGGGAGSPLHF
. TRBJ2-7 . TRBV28 TGTGCCACCTCTGGGAGGACGGTACCTTATTACGAGCAGTACTTC CATSGRTVPYYEQYF
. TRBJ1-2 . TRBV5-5 TGTGCCAGCAGCTTGCGGGAGAACCACTTATATGGCTACACCTTC CASSLRENHLYGYTF
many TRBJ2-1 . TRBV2 TGTGCCAGCTGCGAGCGGGTCGTTTCCAATGAGCAGTTCTTC CASCERVVSNEQFF
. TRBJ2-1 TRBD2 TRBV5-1 TGCGCCAGCAGCCCGGGACTAGCTTTCAATGAGCAGTTCTTC CASSPGLAFNEQFF
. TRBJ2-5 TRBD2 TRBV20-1 TGCAGTGCTAGAGATCTACCCAGCGGGAGTGAGACCCAGTACTTC CSARDLPSGSETQYF